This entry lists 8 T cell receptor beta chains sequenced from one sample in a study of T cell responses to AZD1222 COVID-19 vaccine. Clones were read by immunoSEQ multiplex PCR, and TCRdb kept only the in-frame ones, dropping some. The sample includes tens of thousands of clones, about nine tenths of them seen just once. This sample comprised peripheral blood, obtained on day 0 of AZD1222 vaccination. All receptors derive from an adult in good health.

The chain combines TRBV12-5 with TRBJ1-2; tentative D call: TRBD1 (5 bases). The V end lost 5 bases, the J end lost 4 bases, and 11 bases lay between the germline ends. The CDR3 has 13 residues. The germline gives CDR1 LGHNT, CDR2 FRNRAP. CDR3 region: CASGPSGGYGYTF. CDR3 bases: TGTGCTAGTGGTCCATCGGGGGGCTATGGCTACACCTTC.

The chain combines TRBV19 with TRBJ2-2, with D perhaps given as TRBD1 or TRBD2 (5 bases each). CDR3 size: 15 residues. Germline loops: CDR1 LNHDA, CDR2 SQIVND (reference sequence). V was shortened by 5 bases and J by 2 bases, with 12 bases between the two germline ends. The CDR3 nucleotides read TGTGCCAGTAGTGTCCGGGACGAAAACACCGGGGAGCTGTTTTTT. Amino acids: CASSVRDENTGELFF. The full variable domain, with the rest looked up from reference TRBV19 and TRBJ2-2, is DGGITQSPKYLFRKEGQNVTLSCEQNLNHDAMYWYRQDPGQGLRLIYYSQIVNDFQKGDIAEGYSVSREKKESFPLTVTSAQKNPTAFYLCASSVRDENTGELFFGEGSRLTVL.

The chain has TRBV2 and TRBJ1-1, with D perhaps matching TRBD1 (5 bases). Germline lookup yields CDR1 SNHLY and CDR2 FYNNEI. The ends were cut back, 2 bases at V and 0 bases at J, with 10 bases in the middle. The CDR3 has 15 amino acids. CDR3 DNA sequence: TGTGCCAGCAGTGAATTCCGAGGGGTGAACACTGAAGCTTTCTTT. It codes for CASSEFRGVNTEAFF.

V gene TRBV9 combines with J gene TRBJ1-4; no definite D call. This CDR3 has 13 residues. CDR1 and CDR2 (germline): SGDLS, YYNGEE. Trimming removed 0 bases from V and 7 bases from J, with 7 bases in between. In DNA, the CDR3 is TGTGCCAGCAGCGTAGACCCAGGTGAAAAACTGTTTTTT. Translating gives CASSVDPGEKLFF.

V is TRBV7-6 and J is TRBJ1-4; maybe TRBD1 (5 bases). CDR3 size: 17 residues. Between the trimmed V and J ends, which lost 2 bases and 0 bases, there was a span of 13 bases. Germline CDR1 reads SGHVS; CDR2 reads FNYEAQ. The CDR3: CASSLLGPSATNEKLFF. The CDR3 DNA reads TGTGCCAGCAGCTTATTGGGACCCAGCGCAACTAATGAAAAACTGTTTTTT.

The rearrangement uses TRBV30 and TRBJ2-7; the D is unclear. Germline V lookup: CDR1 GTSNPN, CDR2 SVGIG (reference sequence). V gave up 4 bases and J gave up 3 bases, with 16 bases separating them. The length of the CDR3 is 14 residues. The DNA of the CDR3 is TGTGCCTGGAATAGCCAGCGAGTAGACTACGAGCAGTACTTC. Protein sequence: CAWNSQRVDYEQYF.

The chain's CDR3 is CATRGTGFYEQYF. The CDR3 DNA sequence: TGTGCCACCAGGGGGACAGGGTTCTACGAGCAGTACTTC. V is TRBV15 and J is TRBJ2-7; 9 bases agree with TRBD1. J gave up 3 bases and V 6 bases, and 3 bases lay outside the gene matches. There are 13 residues in the CDR3. The germline V gene has CDR1 LNHNV and CDR2 YYDKDF (reference sequence). Filled out from reference TRBV15 and TRBJ2-7, the complete variable domain reads DAMVIQNPRYQVTQFGKPVTLSCSQTLNHNVMYWYQQKSSQAPKLLFHYYDKDFNNEADTPDNFQSRRPNTSFCFLDIRSPGLGDTAMYLCATRGTGFYEQYFGPGTRLTVT.

For the CDR3, the DNA is TGTGCCAGCAGCTTGGGCCAGGGGAGTGAAAAACTGTTTTTT. Encoded protein: CASSLGQGSEKLFF. V usage is TRBV5-5 and J usage is TRBJ1-4; a possible D gene is TRBD1 (6 bases). The CDR3 sequence is 14 residues long. Per the germline V gene, CDR1 is SGHKS and CDR2 is YYEKEE (reference sequence). Trimming took 0 bases from V and 7 from J, leaving 10 bases between them.